Included here is one TCR beta chain sequence, with context. Its antigen is still unknown. This sample's time point: week 11, during vaccination. In the vaccine, a single dose held 300 ug of the mutant IDH1 20-mer peptide, along with topical imiquimod. The donor cohort comprised cases of new WHO grade 3 or 4 IDH1-mutant, ATRX-lost astrocytoma. This specimen comes from a study of a mutant IDH1 vaccine in newly diagnosed glioma. Study-wide background: Treated patients were approximately 60% male, roughly 40% female, mean age approximately 41 years.

Sequenced by immunoSEQ multiplex PCR; TCRdb stores in-frame clones only, minus some. The repertoire holds tens of thousands of clones, with 90% as singletons. This CDR3 is built from 13 residues. Trimming cost V 2 bases and J 2 bases, with 5 bases left between them. Germline CDR1 is MNHNY and CDR2 is SVGAGI (reference sequence). The source was PBMCs, collected from a glioma patient whose treatment included an IDH1 peptide vaccine. The rearrangement links TRBV6-6 to TRBJ2-3; no reliable D call. This receptor was taken from a man aged 18 to 30 with glioma. This CDR3 is CASSYPATDTQYF. The DNA of the CDR3 is TGTGCCAGCAGTTACCCTGCCACAGATACGCAGTATTTT.